This entry describes one T cell receptor (beta chain). Authors' methods: Quantification of nucleated cells was approximated via reference gene primer amplification. TCRdb keeps only in-frame clones here, not all; method: immunoSEQ multiplex PCR. The DNA was the basis for D and trimming; V, J and clone size are from that table. The table shows about 76,000 clones, with around nine tenths occurring only once. The data were obtained in a study of blood T cell repertoires in COVID-19. In the study overall: T cells, B-cell-depleted T cells, or PBMCs provided the cDNA or gDNA that served as material.

Trimming removed 6 bases at V and 4 bases at J, with 12 bases between. This CDR3 region has 13 residues. The germline V gene encodes CDR1 SGHAT and CDR2 FQNNGV. The chain couples TRBV11-2 to TRBJ1-2; possibly TRBD1 for D (6 bases). This TCR derives from a man aged 25 to 40 with acute or convalescent COVID-19. Sequenced sample: peripheral blood. The CDR3: CASSPGHTYGYTF. The CDR3 DNA is TGTGCCAGCAGTCCGGGACACACCTATGGCTACACCTTC.